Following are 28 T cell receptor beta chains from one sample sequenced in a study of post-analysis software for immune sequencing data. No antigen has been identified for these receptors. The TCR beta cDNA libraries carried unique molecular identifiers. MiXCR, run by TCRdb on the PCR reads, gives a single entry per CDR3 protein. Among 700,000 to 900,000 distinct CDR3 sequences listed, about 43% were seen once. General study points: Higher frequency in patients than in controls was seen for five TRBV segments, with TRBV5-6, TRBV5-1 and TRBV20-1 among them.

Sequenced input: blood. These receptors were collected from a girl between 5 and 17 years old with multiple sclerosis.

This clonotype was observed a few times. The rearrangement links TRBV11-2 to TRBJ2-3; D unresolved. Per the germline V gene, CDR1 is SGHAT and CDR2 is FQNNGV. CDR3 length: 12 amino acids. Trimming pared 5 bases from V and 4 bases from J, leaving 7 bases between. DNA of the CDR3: TGTGCCAGCAGCCCCCCTTCAGATACGCAGTATTTT. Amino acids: CASSPPSDTQYF.

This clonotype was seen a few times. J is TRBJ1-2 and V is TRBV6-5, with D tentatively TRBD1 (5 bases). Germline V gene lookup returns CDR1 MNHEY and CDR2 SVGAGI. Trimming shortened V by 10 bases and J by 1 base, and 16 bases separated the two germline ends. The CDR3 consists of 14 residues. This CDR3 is CATRPGPVNYGYTF. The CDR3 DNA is TGTGCCACCCGACCAGGGCCCGTTAACTATGGCTACACCTTC.

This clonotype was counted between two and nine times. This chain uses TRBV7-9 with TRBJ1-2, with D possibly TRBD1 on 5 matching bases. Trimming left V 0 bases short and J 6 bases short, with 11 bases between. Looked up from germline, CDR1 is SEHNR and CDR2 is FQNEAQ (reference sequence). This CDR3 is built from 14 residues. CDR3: CASSLAGPGNGYTF. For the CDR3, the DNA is TGTGCCAGCAGCTTAGCGGGTCCAGGGAATGGCTACACCTTC.

The CDR3 sequence is CASSLSGGGDGYTF. In DNA form, the CDR3 reads TGTGCCAGCAGTTTATCGGGGGGTGGAGATGGCTACACCTTC. J is TRBJ1-2 and V is TRBV12-3 or TRBV12-4; tentative D call: TRBD1 (5 bases). The CDR3 is made up of 14 amino acids. The ends were cut back, 2 bases at V and 6 bases at J, with 13 bases in the middle.

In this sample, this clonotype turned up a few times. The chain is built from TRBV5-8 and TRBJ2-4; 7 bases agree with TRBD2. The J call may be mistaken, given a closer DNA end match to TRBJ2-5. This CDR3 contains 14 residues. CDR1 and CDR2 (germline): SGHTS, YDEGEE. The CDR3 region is CASSGDGRGETQYF. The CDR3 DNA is TGTGCCAGCAGCGGCGATGGGAGGGGAGAGACCCAGTACTTC.

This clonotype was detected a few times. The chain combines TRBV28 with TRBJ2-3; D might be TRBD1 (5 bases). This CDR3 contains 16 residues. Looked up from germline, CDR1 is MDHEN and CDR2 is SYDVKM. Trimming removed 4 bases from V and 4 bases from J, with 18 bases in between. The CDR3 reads CASSYDSPGGADTQYF. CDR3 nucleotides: TGTGCCAGCAGTTATGACAGCCCGGGCGGCGCAGATACGCAGTATTTT.

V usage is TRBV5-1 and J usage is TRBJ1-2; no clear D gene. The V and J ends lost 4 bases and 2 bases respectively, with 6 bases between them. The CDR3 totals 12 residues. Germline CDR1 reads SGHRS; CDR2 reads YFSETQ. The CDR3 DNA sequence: TGCGCCAGCAGCCGGGAAAACTATGGCTACACCTTC. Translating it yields CASSRENYGYTF.

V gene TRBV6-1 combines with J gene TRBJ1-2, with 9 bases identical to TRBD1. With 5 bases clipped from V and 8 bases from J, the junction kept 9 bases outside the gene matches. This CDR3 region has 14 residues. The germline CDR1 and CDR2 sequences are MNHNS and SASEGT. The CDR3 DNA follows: TGTGCCAGCAGTCCGACAGGGGGTCGGAAGGGCTACACCTTC. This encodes CASSPTGGRKGYTF.

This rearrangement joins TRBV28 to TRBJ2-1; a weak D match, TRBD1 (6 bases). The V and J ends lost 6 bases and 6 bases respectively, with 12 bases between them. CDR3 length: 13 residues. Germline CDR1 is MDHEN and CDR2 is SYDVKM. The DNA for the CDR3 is TGTGCCAGCAGCGACAGGTGGCTCAATGAGCAGTTCTTC. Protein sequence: CASSDRWLNEQFF.

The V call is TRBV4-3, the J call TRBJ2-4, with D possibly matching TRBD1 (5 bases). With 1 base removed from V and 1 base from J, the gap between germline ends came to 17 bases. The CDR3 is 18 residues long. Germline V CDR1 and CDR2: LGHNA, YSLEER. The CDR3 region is CASSQVRTLGLAKNIQYF. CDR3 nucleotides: TGCGCCAGCAGCCAAGTGAGGACATTAGGTTTGGCCAAAAACATTCAGTACTTC.

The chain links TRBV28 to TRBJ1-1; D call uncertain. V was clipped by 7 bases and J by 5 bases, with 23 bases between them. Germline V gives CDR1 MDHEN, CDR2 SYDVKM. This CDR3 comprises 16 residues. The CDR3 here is CASTPSPGRVGTEAFF. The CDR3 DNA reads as TGTGCCAGCACCCCTTCCCCCGGACGGGTCGGGACTGAAGCTTTCTTT.

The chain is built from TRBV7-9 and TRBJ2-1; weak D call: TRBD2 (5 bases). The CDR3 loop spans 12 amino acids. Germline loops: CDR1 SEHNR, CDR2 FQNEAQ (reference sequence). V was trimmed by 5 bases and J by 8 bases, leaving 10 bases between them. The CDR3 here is CASSNLAHEQFF. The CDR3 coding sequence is TGTGCCAGCAGCAATCTAGCACATGAGCAGTTCTTC. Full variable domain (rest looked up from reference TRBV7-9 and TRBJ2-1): DTGVSQNPRHKITKRGQNVTFRCDPISEHNRLYWYRQTLGQGPEFLTYFQNEAQLEKSRLLSDRFSAERPKGSFSTLEIQRTEQGDSAMYLCASSNLAHEQFFGPGTRLTVL.

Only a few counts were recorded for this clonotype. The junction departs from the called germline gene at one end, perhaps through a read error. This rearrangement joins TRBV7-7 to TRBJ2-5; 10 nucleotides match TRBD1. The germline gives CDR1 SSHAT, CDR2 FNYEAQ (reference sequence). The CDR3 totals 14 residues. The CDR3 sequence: CASSSGQGGETQYF. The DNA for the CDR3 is TGTGCTAGCAGCTCAGGACAGGGGGGAGAGACCCAGTACTTC.

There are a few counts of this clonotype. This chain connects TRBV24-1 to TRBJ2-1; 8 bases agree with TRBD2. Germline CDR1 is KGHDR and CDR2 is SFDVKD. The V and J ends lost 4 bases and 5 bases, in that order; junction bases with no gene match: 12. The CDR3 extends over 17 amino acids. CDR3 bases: TGTGCCACCAGTGAACCCGGGAGGGTAGGAAGAAACAATGAGCAGTTCTTC. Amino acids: CATSEPGRVGRNNEQFF.

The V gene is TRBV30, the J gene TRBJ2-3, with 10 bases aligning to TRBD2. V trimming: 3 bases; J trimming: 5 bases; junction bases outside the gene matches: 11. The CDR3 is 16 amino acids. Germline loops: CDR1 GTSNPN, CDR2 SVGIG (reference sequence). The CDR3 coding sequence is TGTGCCTGGAGCGACATCTCGACTAGCGGGCGAGATACGCAGTATTTT. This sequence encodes CAWSDISTSGRDTQYF. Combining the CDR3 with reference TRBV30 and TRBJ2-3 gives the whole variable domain SQTIHQWPATLVQPVGSPLSLECTVEGTSNPNLYWYRQAAGRGLQLLFYSVGIGQISSEVPQNLSASRPQDRQFILSSKKLLLSDSGFYLCAWSDISTSGRDTQYFGPGTRLTVL.

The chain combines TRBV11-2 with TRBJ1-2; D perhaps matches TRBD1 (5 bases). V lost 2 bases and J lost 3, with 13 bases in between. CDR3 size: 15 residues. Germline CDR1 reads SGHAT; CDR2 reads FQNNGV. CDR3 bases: TGTGCCAGCAGCTTATTGGGGACTAATTACTATGGCTACACCTTC. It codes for CASSLLGTNYYGYTF.

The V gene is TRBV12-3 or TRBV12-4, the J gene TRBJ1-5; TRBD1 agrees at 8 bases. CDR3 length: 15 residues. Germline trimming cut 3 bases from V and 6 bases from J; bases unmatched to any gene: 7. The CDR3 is CASSFSSTGAQPQHF. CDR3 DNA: TGTGCCAGCAGTTTCTCTTCGACAGGGGCTCAGCCCCAGCATTTT.

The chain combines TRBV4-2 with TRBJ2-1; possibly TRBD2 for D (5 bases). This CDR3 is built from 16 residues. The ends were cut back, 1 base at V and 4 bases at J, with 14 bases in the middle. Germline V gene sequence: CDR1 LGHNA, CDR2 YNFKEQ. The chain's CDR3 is CASSQVGTPGYNEQFF. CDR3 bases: TGTGCCAGCAGCCAAGTAGGAACCCCGGGGTACAATGAGCAGTTCTTC.

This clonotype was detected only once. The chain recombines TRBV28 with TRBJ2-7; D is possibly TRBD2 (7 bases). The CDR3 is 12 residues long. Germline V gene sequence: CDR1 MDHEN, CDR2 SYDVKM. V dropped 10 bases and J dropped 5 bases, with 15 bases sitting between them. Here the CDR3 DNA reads TGTGCCACGGGGGGCCCCCCGGACGAGCAGTACTTC. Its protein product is CATGGPPDEQYF.

The CDR3 is CSVLAGTLTYEQYF. Written as DNA, the CDR3 is TGCAGCGTTCTCGCCGGGACGCTTACCTACGAGCAGTACTTC. The J gene is TRBJ2-7, the V gene TRBV29-1; D tentatively reads TRBD1 or TRBD2 (5 bases each). Trimming left V 5 bases short and J 2 bases short, with 16 bases between. The CDR3 runs to 14 residues. Per the germline V gene, CDR1 is SQVTM and CDR2 is ANQGSEA.

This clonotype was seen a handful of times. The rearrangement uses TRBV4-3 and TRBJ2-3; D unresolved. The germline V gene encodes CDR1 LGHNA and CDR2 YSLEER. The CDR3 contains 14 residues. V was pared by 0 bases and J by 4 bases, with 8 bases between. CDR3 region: CASSQDRGADTQYF. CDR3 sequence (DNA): TGCGCCAGCAGCCAAGATAGAGGCGCAGATACGCAGTATTTT.

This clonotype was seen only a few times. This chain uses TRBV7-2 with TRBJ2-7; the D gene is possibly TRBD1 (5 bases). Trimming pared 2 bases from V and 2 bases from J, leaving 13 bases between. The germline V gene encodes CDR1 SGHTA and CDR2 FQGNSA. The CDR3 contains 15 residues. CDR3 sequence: CASSLFGGRAYEQYF. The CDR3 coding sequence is TGTGCCAGCAGCTTATTCGGCGGCAGGGCCTACGAGCAGTACTTC. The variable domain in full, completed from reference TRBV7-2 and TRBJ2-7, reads GAGVSQSPSNKVTEKGKDVELRCDPISGHTALYWYRQSLGQGLEFLIYFQGNSAPDKSGLPSDRFSAERTGGSVSTLTIQRTQQEDSAVYLCASSLFGGRAYEQYFGPGTRLTVT.

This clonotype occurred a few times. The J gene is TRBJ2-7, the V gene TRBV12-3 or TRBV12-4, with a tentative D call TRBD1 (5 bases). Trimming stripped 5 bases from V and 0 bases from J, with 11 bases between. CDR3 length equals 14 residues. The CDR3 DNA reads TGTGCCAGCAGTCAAGGACACCGCTCCTACGAGCAGTACTTC. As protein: CASSQGHRSYEQYF.

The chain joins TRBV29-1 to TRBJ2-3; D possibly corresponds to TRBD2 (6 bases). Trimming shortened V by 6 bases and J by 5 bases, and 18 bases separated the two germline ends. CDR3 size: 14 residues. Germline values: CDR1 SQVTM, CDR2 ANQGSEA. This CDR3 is CSVETRAGVDTQYF. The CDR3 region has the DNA TGCAGCGTCGAGACTAGGGCCGGTGTAGATACGCAGTATTTT.

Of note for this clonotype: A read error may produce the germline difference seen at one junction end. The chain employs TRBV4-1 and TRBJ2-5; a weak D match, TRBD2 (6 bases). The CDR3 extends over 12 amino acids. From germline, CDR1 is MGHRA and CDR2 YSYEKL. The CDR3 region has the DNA TGCGCCAGCAGCCAAGATCGGGAGATCCAGTACTTC. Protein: CASSQDREIQYF.

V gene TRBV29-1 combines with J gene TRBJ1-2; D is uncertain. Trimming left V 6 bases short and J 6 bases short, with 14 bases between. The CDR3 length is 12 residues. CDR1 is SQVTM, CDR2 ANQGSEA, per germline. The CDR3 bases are TGCAGCGTGGGTGACTACCACGATGGCTACACCTTC. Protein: CSVGDYHDGYTF.

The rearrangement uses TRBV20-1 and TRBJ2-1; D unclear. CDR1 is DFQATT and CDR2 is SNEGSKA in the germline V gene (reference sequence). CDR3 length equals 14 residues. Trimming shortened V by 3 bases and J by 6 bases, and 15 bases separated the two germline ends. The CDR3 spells CSASGLSLTNEQFF. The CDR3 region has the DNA TGCAGTGCTAGCGGGCTATCTTTGACCAATGAGCAGTTCTTC.

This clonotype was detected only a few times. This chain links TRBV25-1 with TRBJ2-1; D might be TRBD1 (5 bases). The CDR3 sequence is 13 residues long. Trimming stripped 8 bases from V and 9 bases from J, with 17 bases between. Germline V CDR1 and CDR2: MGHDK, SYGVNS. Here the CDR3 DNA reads TGTGCCAGCGGAGCCCTAGGGGCTGCTGAGCAGTTCTTC. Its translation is CASGALGAAEQFF.